This paragraph covers one T cell receptor (beta chain) sequence. Antigen: not known. In germline, CDR1 is SNHLY, CDR2 FYNNEI. CDR3 length: 13 amino acids. The V end was cut by 8 bases, the J end by 5 bases, with 13 bases between. Amplification used 60 Vbeta primers and 13 Jbeta primers. Assay: immunoSEQ multiplex PCR; the TCRdb copy retains only in-frame clones and omits some. The profile shows around 130,000 clones, roughly 74% of them singletons. This sample was included in a study of cytomegalovirus exposure and HLA in healthy donors. Overall study context: An analysis done earlier identified some 120 million unique TCR beta sequences from about 180 million T cells. Genotyping showed roughly 83% of 398 donors falling in the Caucasian-associated ancestry cluster. Findings and caveats of the study: An analysis that was carried out later associated some 17,000 TCR beta sequences with HLA alleles at 0.05 false discovery rate. Later analysis associated a missense DCLRE1C variant with TCR beta V- and J-gene trimming.

J is TRBJ1-5 and V is TRBV2, with a possible D match to TRBD1 (5 bases). The TCR originated in a woman aged 50 to 65 in good health and CMV-seropositive. Sequenced sample: PBMCs. CDR3 residues: CASGGGRDQPQHF. CDR3 nucleotide sequence: TGTGCCAGCGGGGGGGGGAGGGATCAGCCCCAGCATTTT.